A single sample is the source of the 13 T cell receptor beta chains below, sequenced in a study of blood T cells in healthy people across ages. Sample-barcoded 5' priming and a J-beta primer mix drove a second PCR of about 6 to 12 cycles. TCRdb ran MiXCR on the 5' RACE reads and lists one entry per CDR3 protein. Seen here are 600,000 to 800,000 distinct CDR3 sequences, around 52% observed once, and the top ten hold approximately 15%. What was sequenced was blood. These receptors were taken from a woman aged 80 or older in good health.

The rearrangement joins TRBV7-9 to TRBJ1-2, with D tentatively TRBD1 (6 bases). Trimming pared 5 bases from V and 6 bases from J, leaving 16 bases between. The CDR3 loop spans 14 amino acids. Germline CDR1 SEHNR, CDR2 FQNEAQ (reference sequence). CDR3 amino acids: CASSRRGGEDGYTF. The CDR3 nucleotides read TGTGCCAGCAGCAGGCGGGGGGGCGAGGATGGCTACACCTTC. The variable domain in full, completed from reference TRBV7-9 and TRBJ1-2, reads DTGVSQNPRHKITKRGQNVTFRCDPISEHNRLYWYRQTLGQGPEFLTYFQNEAQLEKSRLLSDRFSAERPKGSFSTLEIQRTEQGDSAMYLCASSRRGGEDGYTFGSGTRLTVV.

This clonotype was seen many times. An end of the junction does not agree with germline; a read error may underlie this. The chain employs TRBV5-1 and TRBJ2-7; no clear D. This CDR3 spans 12 amino acids. Germline-derived CDR1 and CDR2 are SGHRS and YFSETQ. CDR3 amino acids: CVSSLDGYEQYF. CDR3 sequence (DNA): TGCGTCAGCAGCTTGGACGGCTACGAGCAGTACTTC.

The genes are TRBV2 and TRBJ2-5, with D perhaps matching TRBD2 (6 bases). The germline V and J ends were trimmed by 4 bases and 5 bases, with 14 bases remaining between them. The CDR3 covers 14 residues. Looked up from germline, CDR1 is SNHLY and CDR2 is FYNNEI. The CDR3 loop is CASSVSLLAETQYF. As DNA, the CDR3 is TGTGCCAGCAGTGTTTCGCTCCTAGCGGAGACCCAGTACTTC. The whole variable domain, filled in from reference TRBV2 and TRBJ2-5, reads EPEVTQTPSHQVTQMGQEVILRCVPISNHLYFYWYRQILGQKVEFLVSFYNNEISEKSEIFDDQFSVERPDGSNFTLKIRSTKLEDSAMYFCASSVSLLAETQYFGPGTRLLVL.

This clonotype was found many times. The chain uses TRBV7-2 and TRBJ2-1; D call uncertain. CDR3 length: 15 amino acids. Between the trimmed V and J ends, which lost 4 bases and 0 bases, there was a span of 10 bases. CDR1 and CDR2 from the germline V gene are SGHTA and FQGNSA. Written as DNA, the CDR3 is TGTGCCAGCAGCTACGGGTGGGGCTCCTACAATGAGCAGTTCTTC. It translates to CASSYGWGSYNEQFF. The full variable domain, completed using reference TRBV7-2 and TRBJ2-1, is GAGVSQSPSNKVTEKGKDVELRCDPISGHTALYWYRQSLGQGLEFLIYFQGNSAPDKSGLPSDRFSAERTGGSVSTLTIQRTQQEDSAVYLCASSYGWGSYNEQFFGPGTRLTVL.

The CDR3 DNA is TGTGCCAGCAGTTTACGGCAGGGGATGGGCAATCAGCCCCAGCATTTT. It is translated as CASSLRQGMGNQPQHF. The chain recombines TRBV27 with TRBJ1-5; a weak D match, TRBD1 (6 bases). Trimming left V 2 bases short and J 2 bases short, with 13 bases between. CDR1 and CDR2 (germline): MNHEY, SMNVEV (reference sequence). This CDR3 comprises 16 residues.

This clonotype was detected once. The gene calls are TRBV4-1 and TRBJ2-1; maybe TRBD2 (5 bases). CDR3 size: 14 residues. Germline loops: CDR1 MGHRA, CDR2 YSYEKL. With 3 bases removed from V and 5 bases from J, the gap between germline ends came to 11 bases. This chain's CDR3 is CASSQGFGNNEQFF. CDR3 nucleotides: TGCGCCAGCAGCCAGGGGTTCGGGAACAATGAGCAGTTCTTC.

Details on this clonotype: A much bigger clone sits one base away, suggesting this may be a read error. The chain has TRBV28 and TRBJ2-7; D gene ambiguous. CDR3 length: 13 residues. Germline lookup yields CDR1 MDHEN and CDR2 SYDVKM. CDR3 bases: TGTGCCAGCTTAGATACAGTCTCCTACGAGCTGTACTTC. As protein: CASLDTVSYELYF. The whole variable domain, filled in from reference TRBV28 and TRBJ2-7, reads DVKVTQSSRYLVKRTGEKVFLECVQDMDHENMFWYRQDPGLGLRLIYFSYDVKMKEKGDIPEGYSVSREKKERFSLILESASTNQTSMYLCASLDTVSYELYFGPGTRLTVT.

A note on this clonotype: Given a much more abundant clone one base away, this may be a read error. This chain connects TRBV4-2 to TRBJ2-5; D is unresolved. The J call may be in error: the DNA end matches TRBJ2-7 better. The CDR3 is 13 residues long. Per germline, CDR1 LGHNA and CDR2 YNFKEQ. The CDR3 region has the DNA TGTGCCAGCAGCCAAGATCTTCTCTACGAGCAGTACGTC. Its translation is CASSQDLLYEQYV.

The table lists this clonotype with many counts. The V gene is TRBV2, the J gene TRBJ2-5; no firm D call. Trimming left V 7 bases short and J 2 bases short, with 14 bases between. From germline, CDR1 is SNHLY and CDR2 FYNNEI. CDR3 length: 14 residues. The CDR3 nucleotides are TGTGCCAGCAACCGAGACGGATCGCAAGAGACCCAGTACTTC. This sequence encodes CASNRDGSQETQYF.

The V and J genes are TRBV30 and TRBJ1-1; D is uncertain. Germline V CDR1 and CDR2: GTSNPN, SVGIG (reference sequence). This CDR3 spans 11 amino acids. The CDR3 region has the DNA TGTGTTTGTGAGAGAAACACTGAAGCTTTCTTT. Translation: CVCERNTEAFF.

The chain combines TRBV7-2 with TRBJ1-1; D may be TRBD1 (5 bases). The CDR3 is 15 residues long. Trimming removed 1 base from V and 4 bases from J, with 13 bases in between. Looked up from germline, CDR1 is SGHTA and CDR2 is FQGNSA. This chain's CDR3 is CASSLESGRGTEAFF. The CDR3 coding sequence is TGTGCCAGCAGCTTAGAATCAGGGCGCGGCACTGAAGCTTTCTTT.

This clonotype was counted many times. The V and J genes are TRBV11-2 and TRBJ2-1; possibly TRBD2 for D (6 bases). Trimming left V 8 bases short and J 1 base short, with 9 bases between. Germline V gives CDR1 SGHAT, CDR2 FQNNGV. The CDR3 has 13 amino acids. The CDR3, as DNA: TGTGCCAGCGCGGGGAGATCCTACAATGAGCAGTTCTTC. Translating gives CASAGRSYNEQFF.

This clonotype was found a few times. V usage is TRBV5-8 and J usage is TRBJ2-2; D is undetermined. V shed 1 base and J shed 4 bases, with 11 bases lying between them. The CDR3 totals 15 residues. CDR1 and CDR2 (germline): SGHTS, YDEGEE. The CDR3, as DNA: TGTGCCAGCAGCTTGAGGCAGCTGAGCACCGGGGAGCTGTTTTTT. It yields the protein CASSLRQLSTGELFF. The whole variable domain, remainder taken from reference TRBV5-8 and TRBJ2-2, is EAGVTQSPTHLIKTRGQQATLRCSPISGHTSVYWYQQALGLGLQFLLWYDEGEERNRGNFPPRFSGRQFPNYSSELNVNALELEDSALYLCASSLRQLSTGELFFGEGSRLTVL.